The 29 T cell receptor beta chains below were found in one sample sequenced in a study of beta chain features in type 1 diabetes. Every isolated RNA sample was fully reverse transcribed, so sequencing captured expressed TCRB transcripts. Generated by immunoSEQ multiplex PCR, the TCRdb table keeps only in-frame clones and is missing some. The data contain 620,000 or so clones, roughly 15% of them singletons. The material sequenced was naive CD4+ T cells from blood. These receptors all come from a man aged 18-30 years in good health.

V and J are TRBV11-2 and TRBJ2-7; 7 bases align to TRBD1. The V and J ends lost 3 bases and 4 bases, in that order; junction bases with no gene match: 12. Germline CDR1 is SGHAT and CDR2 is FQNNGV. The CDR3 runs to 16 residues. The CDR3 sequence: CASSLAVWGQRYEQYF. The CDR3 DNA sequence: TGTGCCAGCAGCTTGGCTGTGTGGGGACAGCGATACGAGCAGTACTTC.

The V call is TRBV4-3, the J call TRBJ2-7; a weak D match, TRBD1 (6 bases). Trimming cost V 1 base and J 3 bases, with 16 bases left between them. CDR3 length equals 16 residues. The germline V gene has CDR1 LGHNA and CDR2 YSLEER. CDR3: CASSQGGRQDSYEQYF. CDR3 sequence (DNA): TGCGCCAGCAGCCAAGGAGGTAGACAGGACAGCTACGAGCAGTACTTC.

This chain uses TRBV23-1 with TRBJ2-2, with TRBD1 as a possible D gene (5 bases). TRBV23-1 is flagged as an ORF with uncertain function. V gave up 6 bases and J gave up 6 bases, with 11 bases separating them. This CDR3 spans 13 amino acids. CDR3 DNA: TGCGCCAGCAGCTGCAGGGCTGCCGGGGAGCTGTTTTTT. Residues: CASSCRAAGELFF.

This clone was recorded a few times. The gene calls are TRBV19 and TRBJ2-7, with D unresolved. Deletions cut 2 bases from V and 6 bases from J, with 14 bases between. There are 14 residues in the CDR3. Per the germline V gene, CDR1 is LNHDA and CDR2 is SQIVND (reference sequence). The CDR3 protein is CASSIKPRSSEQYF. Here the CDR3 DNA reads TGTGCCAGTAGTATAAAGCCCCGGAGCAGCGAGCAGTACTTC.

This clone was seen a handful of times. This chain links TRBV6-6 with TRBJ2-3, with D perhaps matching TRBD1 (6 bases). This CDR3 is 12 amino acids long. The ends were cut back, 5 bases at V and 6 bases at J, with 9 bases in the middle. Per the germline V gene, CDR1 is MNHNY and CDR2 is SVGAGI (reference sequence). The CDR3 loop is CASSRQVDTQYF. Here the CDR3 DNA reads TGTGCCAGCAGTAGACAGGTGGATACGCAGTATTTT.

V is TRBV4-2 and J is TRBJ2-1, with D maybe TRBD2 (5 bases). Germline-derived CDR1 and CDR2 are LGHNA and YNFKEQ. V lost 4 bases, J lost 7 bases, and 17 bases lay in between. This CDR3 is built from 15 residues. CDR3 sequence reads: CASSLTGNTGNEQFF. DNA for the CDR3: TGTGCCAGCAGCCTAACCGGGAATACGGGAAATGAGCAGTTCTTC.

The chain combines TRBV10-3 with TRBJ2-5; 8 positions agree with TRBD1. Germline V CDR1 and CDR2: ENHRY, SYGVKD. V shed 9 bases, J shed 1 base, and the junction held 4 bases outside the gene matches. CDR3 length equals 13 residues. CDR3 region: CAIARGPQETQYF. In nucleotides, the CDR3 is TGTGCCATAGCCAGGGGGCCCCAAGAGACCCAGTACTTC.

This chain links TRBV7-7 with TRBJ2-2, with D perhaps given as TRBD1 or TRBD2 (5 bases each). With 5 bases removed from V and 7 bases from J, the gap between germline ends came to 11 bases. In germline, CDR1 is SSHAT, CDR2 FNYEAQ (reference sequence). The CDR3 sequence is 13 residues long. The CDR3 region is CASSGGWDGELFF. For the CDR3, the DNA is TGTGCCAGCAGCGGGGGTTGGGACGGGGAGCTGTTTTTT.

The rearrangement joins TRBV29-1 to TRBJ1-4; no clear D. The CDR3 has 10 amino acids. Germline CDR1 and CDR2: SQVTM and ANQGSEA. With 4 bases removed from V and 8 bases from J, the gap between germline ends came to 5 bases. The CDR3 sequence: CSVGAEKLFF. CDR3 DNA sequence: TGCAGCGTTGGGGCGGAAAAACTGTTTTTT.

V and J are TRBV23-1 and TRBJ2-5; a possible D gene is TRBD2 (6 bases). TRBV23-1 has ORF status, its function being uncertain. The CDR3 is 14 amino acids. The V end lost 6 bases, the J end lost 3 bases, and 14 bases lay between the germline ends. In DNA, the CDR3 is TGCGCCAGCAGCCCCATGGGGGGAAAAGAGACCCAGTACTTC. It codes for CASSPMGGKETQYF.

This clone was counted between two and nine times. The gene calls are TRBV7-2 and TRBJ2-3, with TRBD2 identical over 12 bases. The CDR3 covers 16 residues. Trimming at V came to 4 bases and at J to 5 bases, leaving 7 bases not matched to a gene. The germline CDR1 and CDR2 sequences are SGHTA and FQGNSA. This chain's CDR3 is CASSSGTSGYIDTQYF. DNA for the CDR3: TGTGCCAGCAGCTCCGGGACTAGCGGGTATATAGATACGCAGTATTTT.

The sample holds a few counts of this clone. The chain couples TRBV7-2 to TRBJ2-2; 7 bases match TRBD1. This CDR3 is built from 14 residues. Germline CDR1 reads SGHTA; CDR2 reads FQGNSA. J was trimmed by 8 bases and V by 1 base; bases with no gene match: 4. The CDR3 loop reads CASSLEQGIGELFF. The CDR3 DNA follows: TGTGCCAGCAGCTTAGAACAGGGGATAGGGGAGCTGTTTTTT.

This clone was detected only once. The rearrangement links TRBV4-3 to TRBJ1-1; TRBD1 is a possible D gene (5 bases). Per the germline V gene, CDR1 is LGHNA and CDR2 is YSLEER. The germline V and J ends were trimmed by 0 bases and 4 bases, with 12 bases remaining between them. The CDR3 extends over 15 amino acids. The CDR3 loop is CASSQEGGDVTEAFF. The CDR3 coding sequence is TGCGCCAGCAGCCAAGAGGGGGGGGATGTCACTGAAGCTTTCTTT.

This clone occurred a few times. The chain has TRBV4-1 and TRBJ2-3, with 7 bases matching TRBD2. CDR3 length equals 16 residues. CDR1 MGHRA and CDR2 YSYEKL come from the germline V gene. Germline trimming cut 1 base from V and 0 bases from J; bases unmatched to any gene: 4. Written as DNA, the CDR3 is TGCGCCAGCAGCCAAGTTAACGGGGGGAGCACAGATACGCAGTATTTT. Amino acid sequence: CASSQVNGGSTDTQYF.

This clone has only a few counts. V gene TRBV4-2 combines with J gene TRBJ2-5, with D perhaps being TRBD1 or TRBD2 (6 bases each). CDR3 length: 16 amino acids. V was pared by 1 base and J by 5 bases, with 17 bases between. Germline V gives CDR1 LGHNA, CDR2 YNFKEQ. DNA for the CDR3: TGTGCCAGCAGCCAAGTTTCCCGGGGGCGCAGGGAGACCCAGTACTTC. The encoded protein is CASSQVSRGRRETQYF.

This clone was seen many times. The V gene is TRBV7-9, the J gene TRBJ2-3, with TRBD2 matching 7 bases. Germline CDR1 is SEHNR and CDR2 is FQNEAQ (reference sequence). J was trimmed by 5 bases and V by 3 bases; bases with no gene match: 2. CDR3 length: 13 amino acids. CDR3 sequence: CASSFGTKDTQYF. The CDR3 DNA reads TGTGCCAGCAGCTTCGGGACTAAAGATACGCAGTATTTT.

Only a few counts were recorded for this clone. The sample has other DNA sequences that encode this CDR3 too. The CDR3 nucleotides are TGTGCCAGCAGCTTGCGGAGCTACGAGCAGTACTTC. Translated, it gives CASSLRSYEQYF. The chain employs TRBV5-4 and TRBJ2-7; D is unresolved. Looked up from germline, CDR1 is SGHNT and CDR2 is YYREEE (reference sequence). The CDR3 spans 12 residues. Trimming stripped 1 base from V and 3 bases from J, with 5 bases between. Based on the CDR3 plus reference TRBV5-4 and TRBJ2-7, the full variable domain is ETGVTQSPTHLIKTRGQQVTLRCSSQSGHNTVSWYQQALGQGPQFIFQYYREEENGRGNFPPRFSGLQFPNYSSELNVNALELDDSALYLCASSLRSYEQYFGPGTRLTVT.

In nucleotides, the CDR3 is TGTGCCAGCACGGCCTTAGTCGGGGGGCAGGGGCCCCAGCATTTT. As protein: CASTALVGGQGPQHF. The chain employs TRBV7-9 and TRBJ1-5, with D possibly being TRBD1 (6 bases). V shed 7 bases and J shed 9 bases, with 22 bases lying between them. The CDR3 is 15 amino acids. Germline V gives CDR1 SEHNR, CDR2 FQNEAQ (reference sequence). Looking up the rest from reference TRBV7-9 and TRBJ1-5 gives the full variable domain: DTGVSQNPRHKITKRGQNVTFRCDPISEHNRLYWYRQTLGQGPEFLTYFQNEAQLEKSRLLSDRFSAERPKGSFSTLEIQRTEQGDSAMYLCASTALVGGQGPQHFGDGTRLSIL.

In this sample, this clone turned up a few times. The rearrangement uses TRBV30 and TRBJ1-5; a possible D gene is TRBD1 (5 bases). This CDR3 is 16 amino acids long. V was shortened by 0 bases and J by 4 bases, with 16 bases between the two germline ends. Germline V CDR1 and CDR2: GTSNPN, SVGIG (reference sequence). This chain's CDR3 is CAWSVPSRQYNQPQHF. The CDR3 nucleotides read TGTGCCTGGAGTGTACCTTCAAGACAGTATAATCAGCCCCAGCATTTT.

The J gene is TRBJ2-2, the V gene TRBV5-1; D remains ambiguous. This CDR3 spans 14 amino acids. Germline V CDR1 and CDR2: SGHRS, YFSETQ. The V and J ends lost 1 base and 0 bases respectively, with 4 bases between them. The CDR3 sequence: CASSLNANTGELFF. The CDR3, as DNA: TGCGCCAGCAGCTTGAACGCGAACACCGGGGAGCTGTTTTTT.

This clone occurred a few times. This chain joins TRBV7-8 and TRBJ2-4; D is uncertain. Germline assignment: CDR1 SGHVS and CDR2 FQNEAQ. V was shortened by 4 bases and J by 0 bases, with 19 bases between the two germline ends. CDR3 size: 18 residues. The CDR3 region has the DNA TGTGCCAGCAGCTCCTATTTTATCGTTACCGTAGCCAAAAACATTCAGTACTTC. Protein: CASSSYFIVTVAKNIQYF.

This chain links TRBV19 with TRBJ2-7, with D possibly matching TRBD1 (6 bases). The CDR3 is made up of 18 amino acids. V was shortened by 2 bases and J by 6 bases, with 26 bases between the two germline ends. CDR1 and CDR2 from the germline V gene are LNHDA and SQIVND (reference sequence). DNA for the CDR3: TGTGCCAGTAGTATACGCCGCGTTGATACAGGGCCGGTGGGCGAGCAGTACTTC. Encoded protein: CASSIRRVDTGPVGEQYF.

This clone was found a few times. The J gene is TRBJ2-7, the V gene TRBV6-5; D is unresolved. The CDR3 sequence is 16 residues long. Trimming took off 0 bases at V and 3 bases at J, with 15 bases between the two ends. CDR1 and CDR2 (germline): MNHEY, SVGAGI. CDR3 bases: TGTGCCAGCAGTTACTCGGGAACAGATCCTTTCTACGAGCAGTACTTC. Amino acids: CASSYSGTDPFYEQYF.

The chain joins TRBV5-1 to TRBJ2-3, with 8 nucleotides matching TRBD1. The CDR3 covers 14 residues. The V and J ends lost 1 base and 9 bases, in that order; junction bases with no gene match: 7. Germline CDR1 SGHRS, CDR2 YFSETQ. As DNA, the CDR3 is TGCGCCAGCAGCTTGCCAGGGGGCGACGACACGCAGTATTTT. It specifies CASSLPGGDDTQYF.

In the case of this clone: Other DNA sequences from this sample encode an identical CDR3 as well. The rearrangement uses TRBV5-1 and TRBJ2-2; weak D call: TRBD2 (6 bases). Germline CDR1 SGHRS, CDR2 YFSETQ. The CDR3 is 15 amino acids. The V end lost 4 bases, the J end lost 0 bases, and 10 bases lay between the germline ends. The CDR3 spells CASSPGTANTGELFF. CDR3 in DNA: TGCGCCAGCAGCCCCGGGACTGCGAACACCGGGGAGCTGTTTTTT.

This clone turned up a few times. The chain links TRBV9 to TRBJ2-3; possible D gene TRBD1, 5 bases. This CDR3 region has 15 residues. V shed 3 bases and J shed 4 bases, with 15 bases lying between them. Germline loops: CDR1 SGDLS, CDR2 YYNGEE. CDR3 sequence reads: CASSDRTSTADTQYF. The CDR3 nucleotides read TGTGCCAGCAGCGACAGGACATCCACTGCAGATACGCAGTATTTT.

This clone was counted only a few times. The gene calls are TRBV4-2 and TRBJ2-5; possible D gene TRBD2, 5 bases. CDR1 and CDR2 from the germline V gene are LGHNA and YNFKEQ. With 4 bases removed from V and 5 bases from J, the gap between germline ends came to 14 bases. The CDR3 length is 14 residues. DNA for the CDR3: TGTGCCAGCAGCCCCTCTAGCTCATGGGAGACCCAGTACTTC. It translates to CASSPSSSWETQYF.

The table lists this clone with a few counts. The V gene is TRBV4-1, the J gene TRBJ2-1, with 7 nucleotides matching TRBD2. Germline CDR1 is MGHRA and CDR2 is YSYEKL. The V segment lost 0 bases and the J segment 15 bases; nucleotides outside the gene matches: 11. This CDR3 has 14 residues. CDR3: CASSQEMAGAGSFF. CDR3 nucleotide sequence: TGCGCCAGCAGCCAAGAGATGGCGGGAGCGGGATCGTTCTTC.

This clone was seen a handful of times. This sequence joins TRBV7-9 and TRBJ2-7, with D possibly TRBD1 on 6 matching bases. The V end was cut by 2 bases, the J end by 13 bases, with 24 bases between. Germline CDR1 is SEHNR and CDR2 is FQNEAQ (reference sequence). The CDR3 contains 15 residues. CDR3 coding DNA: TGTGCCAGCAGCTTATACAGGGATTTCCAGGCCGATCTTTACTTC. This translates into CASSLYRDFQADLYF. The variable domain in full, with the rest retrieved from reference TRBV7-9 and TRBJ2-7, is DTGVSQNPRHKITKRGQNVTFRCDPISEHNRLYWYRQTLGQGPEFLTYFQNEAQLEKSRLLSDRFSAERPKGSFSTLEIQRTEQGDSAMYLCASSLYRDFQADLYFGPGTRLTVT.